This TCR beta chain appears in the sequencing data of a study of cytomegalovirus exposure and HLA in healthy donors. The CDR3 is 12 amino acids. V gave up 7 bases and J gave up 4 bases; unmatched junction bases: 4. CDR1 is GTSNPN, CDR2 SVGIG, per germline (reference sequence). The PCR made use of 60 Vbeta and 13 Jbeta primers. Assay: immunoSEQ multiplex PCR; the TCRdb copy retains only in-frame clones and omits some. The sample gives 150,000 to 200,000 clones, about three quarters of which show up once; about 4.5% is in the top ten. As for this clone: Its antigen is not known.

General study points: A later analysis linked a missense DCLRE1C variant to TCR beta V- and J-gene trimming.

This chain joins TRBV30 and TRBJ1-1; 9 nucleotides line up with TRBD1. This receptor was obtained from a man aged 18 to 35 in good health and CMV-seropositive. Material: PBMCs. In DNA, the CDR3 is TGTGCCTCCGACAGGGGGGCCACTGAAGCTTTCTTT. Translating it yields CASDRGATEAFF. Looking up the rest from reference TRBV30 and TRBJ1-1 gives the full variable domain: SQTIHQWPATLVQPVGSPLSLECTVEGTSNPNLYWYRQAAGRGLQLLFYSVGIGQISSEVPQNLSASRPQDRQFILSSKKLLLSDSGFYLCASDRGATEAFFGQGTRLTVV.